This T cell receptor beta chain was retrieved from a study of PD-1 and CTLA-4 blockade in melanoma (dated by TCRdb to the early 2020s). As for the study more broadly: In patients with melanoma, the study measured the effects of PD-1 blockade versus CTLA-4 blockade on the melanoma-reactive CD8 T cell response.

The library was prepared using the immunoSEQ multiplex PCR assay. In its TCRdb copy, this immuneACCESS table keeps in-frame sequences only and misses some clones. Where compared with another copy, unresolved V genes explain less than half of these, and the others have no known cause. In this sample the table shows 6,000 to 8,500 clones, 80% of which occur a single time. Of the sample, about 39% is held by the ten largest clones. Notes on this clone: Its target antigen remains unknown. One base away there is no much larger clone; base qualities are not given.

The origin of this receptor is a human donor with melanoma. Source: CD8+ T cells from peripheral blood, taken before anti-PD-1 treatment.

For the CDR3, the sequence is CASSLGTGWSGYTF. Read as DNA, the sequence is TGTGCCAGCAGTTTAGGGACAGGGTGGAGTGGCTACACCTTC. This chain joins TRBV6-5 to TRBJ1-2, with 9 junctional bases fitting TRBD1. The germline V gene yields MNHEY for CDR1 and SVGAGI for CDR2. At the junction V is shortened by 4 bases and J by 7 bases; bases outside the gene matches: 7. Reading from cysteine to phenylalanine, the CDR3 counts 14 amino acids. Just CDR3 DNA is preserved here, 42 bases in frame from base 1.